The clone carrying this TCR beta chain was counted once. Its antigen is undetermined. This sample stems from a study of cytomegalovirus exposure and HLA in healthy donors. Study outcomes and limitations: The authors enumerated roughly 160 TCR beta chains as linked to cytomegalovirus. TCR beta chain V- and J-gene trimming was linked, in a later analysis, to a missense variant in DCLRE1C. As a later analysis revealed, most CMV-associated TCR beta chains appeared HLA-restricted. In an earlier analysis, productive rearrangement rates for most beta V segments clustered near 87% or 30%.

The PCR made use of 60 Vbeta and 13 Jbeta primers. The protocol was immunoSEQ multiplex PCR, while the TCRdb copy is restricted to in-frame clones and leaves out a portion. The table records 150,000 to 250,000 clones, approximately 79% of them present only once. After removal of 5 bases from V and 6 bases from J, the junction contained 5 bases not matched to a gene. Germline V gives CDR1 SEHNR, CDR2 FQNEAQ (reference sequence). The CDR3 sequence is 14 residues long. The specimen sequenced was PBMCs. The clonotype was recovered from a girl aged 5 to 17 in good health and CMV-seropositive. The chain recombines TRBV7-9 with TRBJ2-2, with 8 bases identical to TRBD1. CDR3 coding DNA: TGTGCCAGCAGCCGACAGGGGATGGCCGGGGAGCTGTTTTTT. Encoded protein: CASSRQGMAGELFF.